The 22 T cell receptor beta chains below were found in one sample sequenced in a study of blood T cell repertoires in COVID-19. The assay was immunoSEQ multiplex PCR, and TCRdb's table has in-frame clones only and misses some. The data hold about 160,000 clones, with about 87% observed a single time. Input material: peripheral blood. These receptors were taken from a woman aged 70-85 years with COVID-19, enrolled during active disease.

The chain is built from TRBV6-5 and TRBJ2-3; D is possibly TRBD2 (5 bases). Germline V lookup: CDR1 MNHEY, CDR2 SVGAGI. This CDR3 has 15 residues. Deletions cut 5 bases from V and 2 bases from J, with 14 bases between. The CDR3 reads CASSIQLGFTDTQYF. The CDR3 DNA is TGTGCCAGCAGTATCCAACTAGGGTTCACAGATACGCAGTATTTT.

A single count supports this clone. The V and J genes are TRBV27 and TRBJ1-6; 11 nucleotides match TRBD1. Unmatched junction bases numbered 4, after V lost 5 bases and J lost 7 bases. Per the germline V gene, CDR1 is MNHEY and CDR2 is SMNVEV (reference sequence). The CDR3 has 15 amino acids. The CDR3 region has the DNA TGTGCCAGCAGTCCTTGGACAGGGGGCAATTCACCCCTCCACTTT. Its translation is CASSPWTGGNSPLHF.

The gene calls are TRBV11-2 and TRBJ1-4; 9 bases align to TRBD1. The CDR3 has 16 amino acids. V trimming: 1 base; J trimming: 7 bases; junction bases outside the gene matches: 7. Germline-derived CDR1 and CDR2 are SGHAT and FQNNGV. CDR3 in DNA: TGTGCCAGCAGCTTAGGGGTCGGGACAGGGACTGAAAAACTGTTTTTT. It specifies CASSLGVGTGTEKLFF.

The CDR3 sequence is CASSRSTVVNTEAFF. The CDR3 coding sequence is TGTGCCAGCAGTCGATCGACAGTGGTGAACACTGAAGCTTTCTTT. The V and J genes are TRBV6-6 and TRBJ1-1; possibly TRBD1 for D (5 bases). V was pared by 5 bases and J by 0 bases, with 13 bases between. The CDR3 has 15 amino acids. The germline V gene has CDR1 MNHNY and CDR2 SVGAGI (reference sequence).

This chain uses TRBV6-2 or TRBV6-3 with TRBJ2-7, with 8 bases identical to TRBD2. V lost 5 bases, J lost 11 bases, and 8 bases stayed unmatched. The CDR3 sequence is 12 residues long. From germline, CDR1 is MNHEY and CDR2 SVGEGT. CDR3 sequence: CASSPGSGVEYF. In nucleotides, the CDR3 is TGTGCCAGCAGTCCGGGTAGCGGGGTAGAGTACTTC.

This chain links TRBV27 with TRBJ1-2; 7 nucleotides align to TRBD1. Germline V gene sequence: CDR1 MNHEY, CDR2 SMNVEV (reference sequence). Trimming took 3 bases from V and 4 from J; bases not matched to a gene: 8. The CDR3 covers 15 residues. CDR3 sequence: CASSFAAGGIYGYTF. The CDR3 DNA reads TGTGCCAGCAGTTTCGCCGCAGGGGGGATCTATGGCTACACCTTC.

The chain carries TRBV4-1 and TRBJ1-2; 11 nucleotides line up with TRBD1. The CDR3 has 15 residues. CDR1 MGHRA and CDR2 YSYEKL come from the germline V gene. The J segment lost 6 bases and the V segment lost 4 bases, leaving 7 bases of the junction unmatched. CDR3 loop: CASSPQLGQGDGYTF. The CDR3 DNA reads TGCGCCAGCAGCCCGCAGCTGGGACAGGGGGATGGCTACACCTTC.

The V gene is TRBV29-1, the J gene TRBJ1-5, with 8 nucleotides matching TRBD1. Germline V gene lookup returns CDR1 SQVTM and CDR2 ANQGSEA. V trimming: 6 bases; J trimming: 3 bases; junction bases outside the gene matches: 7. The CDR3 spans 14 residues. CDR3 sequence: CSVTTGGFNQPQHF. DNA for the CDR3: TGCAGCGTAACTACAGGGGGGTTCAATCAGCCCCAGCATTTT.

The gene calls are TRBV5-1 and TRBJ1-6; 8 bases map to TRBD1. J gave up 7 bases and V 5 bases, and 5 bases lay outside the gene matches. CDR1 is SGHRS, CDR2 YFSETQ, per germline. The CDR3 contains 14 residues. DNA for the CDR3: TGCGCCAGCAGTCGGACAGGGAGAAATTCACCCCTCCACTTT. This sequence encodes CASSRTGRNSPLHF. The entire variable domain, with the rest obtained from reference TRBV5-1 and TRBJ1-6, is as follows: KAGVTQTPRYLIKTRGQQVTLSCSPISGHRSVSWYQQTPGQGLQFLFEYFSETQRNKGNFPGRFSGRQFSNSRSEMNVSTLELGDSALYLCASSRTGRNSPLHFGNGTRLTVT.

V is TRBV19 and J is TRBJ1-2; maybe TRBD1 (5 bases). Germline-derived CDR1 and CDR2 are LNHDA and SQIVND (reference sequence). The ends were cut back, 7 bases at V and 0 bases at J, with 21 bases in the middle. This CDR3 has 17 amino acids. The CDR3 is CASKGSAGGEPNYGYTF. Written as DNA, the CDR3 is TGTGCCAGTAAAGGATCCGCGGGGGGGGAGCCTAACTATGGCTACACCTTC. The full variable domain, completed using reference TRBV19 and TRBJ1-2, is DGGITQSPKYLFRKEGQNVTLSCEQNLNHDAMYWYRQDPGQGLRLIYYSQIVNDFQKGDIAEGYSVSREKKESFPLTVTSAQKNPTAFYLCASKGSAGGEPNYGYTFGSGTRLTVV.

The genes are TRBV5-5 and TRBJ1-2; 10 bases agree with TRBD1. Trimming at V came to 2 bases and at J to 3 bases, leaving 10 bases not matched to a gene. CDR1 and CDR2 from the germline V gene are SGHKS and YYEKEE (reference sequence). CDR3 size: 17 residues. The CDR3 loop reads CASSLWTGGLRDYGYTF. The CDR3 DNA sequence: TGTGCCAGCAGCTTATGGACAGGGGGTTTGAGGGACTATGGCTACACCTTC.

The chain couples TRBV7-8 to TRBJ2-1; weak D call: TRBD2 (6 bases). Germline V gene sequence: CDR1 SGHVS, CDR2 FQNEAQ. Trimming stripped 1 base from V and 5 bases from J, with 21 bases between. This CDR3 comprises 18 residues. CDR3 DNA: TGTGCCAGCAGCTTAGGAGGTTTGGGGGGTTCCTACCACAATGAGCAGTTCTTC. It is translated as CASSLGGLGGSYHNEQFF.

The chain joins TRBV27 to TRBJ2-2, with 8 bases fitting TRBD2. From germline, CDR1 is MNHEY and CDR2 SMNVEV (reference sequence). The V gene end was trimmed by 2 bases and the J gene end by 1 base; junction bases not matched to a gene: 0. This CDR3 contains 15 residues. CDR3 in DNA: TGTGCCAGCAGTTTACGGGGGGGGAACACCGGGGAGCTGTTTTTT. It codes for CASSLRGGNTGELFF.

As for this clone: Different DNA sequences within this sample yield the same CDR3. The chain recombines TRBV28 with TRBJ2-7; 7 nucleotides agree with TRBD1. The CDR3 sequence is 11 residues long. V shed 8 bases, J shed 3 bases, and the junction held 1 base outside the gene matches. The germline V gene has CDR1 MDHEN and CDR2 SYDVKM. The CDR3, as DNA: TGTGCCAGCCGGGACAGCTACGAGCAGTACTTC. Its protein product is CASRDSYEQYF. The whole variable domain, remainder taken from reference TRBV28 and TRBJ2-7, is DVKVTQSSRYLVKRTGEKVFLECVQDMDHENMFWYRQDPGLGLRLIYFSYDVKMKEKGDIPEGYSVSREKKERFSLILESASTNQTSMYLCASRDSYEQYFGPGTRLTVT.

This chain joins TRBV29-1 and TRBJ1-1; unclear D gene. The CDR3 loop spans 11 amino acids. Germline V CDR1 and CDR2: SQVTM, ANQGSEA. Deletions cut 4 bases from V and 7 bases from J, with 10 bases between. CDR3 in amino acids: CSVVGLNEAFF. The CDR3 bases are TGCAGCGTTGTCGGGTTAAATGAAGCTTTCTTT.

The V and J genes are TRBV28 and TRBJ1-3; 7 nucleotides match TRBD1. This CDR3 is built from 15 residues. V was pared by 4 bases and J by 4 bases, with 7 bases of the junction left unmatched. Germline lookup yields CDR1 MDHEN and CDR2 SYDVKM. CDR3 sequence reads: CASSSDRVQGNTIYF. CDR3 nucleotide sequence: TGTGCCAGCAGTTCCGACAGGGTCCAAGGAAACACCATATATTTT. Looking up the rest from reference TRBV28 and TRBJ1-3 gives the full variable domain: DVKVTQSSRYLVKRTGEKVFLECVQDMDHENMFWYRQDPGLGLRLIYFSYDVKMKEKGDIPEGYSVSREKKERFSLILESASTNQTSMYLCASSSDRVQGNTIYFGEGSWLTVV.

This chain joins TRBV7-8 and TRBJ2-7, with 10 bases aligning to TRBD1. In germline, CDR1 is SGHVS, CDR2 FQNEAQ. The CDR3 runs to 19 residues. The V segment lost 2 bases and the J segment 2 bases; nucleotides outside the gene matches: 15. CDR3 amino acids: CASSLRPRIDRGLTYEQYF. DNA of the CDR3: TGTGCCAGCAGCTTACGGCCTAGAATAGACAGGGGGCTTACCTACGAGCAGTACTTC.

The chain has TRBV2 and TRBJ1-5; a possible D gene is TRBD1 (5 bases). CDR3 length: 16 amino acids. Trimming left V 4 bases short and J 2 bases short, with 15 bases between. CDR1 is SNHLY and CDR2 is FYNNEI in the germline V gene. CDR3 nucleotides: TGTGCCAGCAGTGGGTATTCAGGGTTAGGCAATCAGCCCCAGCATTTT. Protein sequence: CASSGYSGLGNQPQHF.

The chain is built from TRBV6-6 and TRBJ1-2; 8 bases map to TRBD1. This CDR3 comprises 14 residues. The junction had 4 bases not matched to a gene; V was cut back by 1 base and J by 6 bases. Germline V gene data show CDR1 as MNHNY and CDR2 as SVGAGI (reference sequence). CDR3 sequence: CASSYWQGADGYTF. In DNA form, the CDR3 reads TGTGCCAGCAGTTACTGGCAGGGGGCGGATGGCTACACCTTC.

The rearrangement uses TRBV5-1 and TRBJ2-5; TRBD2 agrees at 11 bases. V lost 3 bases, J lost 5 bases, and 9 bases stayed unmatched. CDR1 SGHRS and CDR2 YFSETQ come from the germline V gene. The length of the CDR3 is 16 residues. The CDR3 DNA follows: TGCGCCAGCAGCTCCGGTAGCGGGGGGGCCTTTGAGACCCAGTACTTC. The encoded protein is CASSSGSGGAFETQYF.

The rearrangement links TRBV25-1 to TRBJ2-1, with a tentative D call TRBD1 (5 bases). Deletions cut 2 bases from V and 2 bases from J, with 10 bases between. CDR3 length: 15 residues. CDR1 is MGHDK and CDR2 is SYGVNS in the germline V gene. In nucleotides, the CDR3 is TGTGCCAGCAGTGAAGCAGGGAATACCTACAATGAGCAGTTCTTC. As protein: CASSEAGNTYNEQFF.

This clone was seen a few times. The chain is built from TRBV4-2 and TRBJ1-2, with a tentative D call TRBD1 (5 bases). The CDR3 has 16 amino acids. Germline V gene sequence: CDR1 LGHNA, CDR2 YNFKEQ. Trimming left V 1 base short and J 3 bases short, with 15 bases between. This CDR3 reads CASSQGSRRGDYGYTF. The CDR3 bases are TGTGCCAGCAGCCAAGGGTCCAGGAGGGGTGACTATGGCTACACCTTC.